The 26 T cell receptor beta chains in this list originate from one sample, sequenced in a study of blood T cell repertoires in COVID-19. Profiling relied on immunoSEQ multiplex PCR, and the TCRdb table lists in-frame clones only, not all of them. In the table there are about 180,000 clones, more than 75% of which are singletons. The sample was PBMCs or T cells enriched from blood (not recorded which). These receptors all come from a woman aged 25-40 years who had recovered from COVID-19.

The genes are TRBV5-1 and TRBJ2-7; 14 bases are shared with TRBD2. Trimming cost V 3 bases and J 4 bases; bases outside gene matches: 6. Germline CDR1 is SGHRS and CDR2 is YFSETQ. The CDR3 covers 16 residues. The CDR3 sequence is CASSSPRTSGRYEQYF. In DNA form, the CDR3 reads TGCGCCAGCAGCTCCCCGAGGACTAGCGGGAGGTACGAGCAGTACTTC.

Details on this clone: Sequence at one end of the junction differs from germline and may be a read error. This chain uses TRBV5-8 with TRBJ2-1; 11 nucleotides agree with TRBD2. Germline V CDR1 and CDR2: SGHTS, YDEGEE. The CDR3 runs to 16 residues. CDR3 sequence reads: CASSLGLAEFYNEQFF. The DNA for the CDR3 is TGTGCCAGCAGTTTGGGACTAGCGGAATTCTACAATGAGCAGTTCTTC.

This clone has a single count. The chain couples TRBV5-1 to TRBJ2-1; 8 bases align to TRBD1. V lost 2 bases, J lost 3 bases, and 1 base stayed unmatched. CDR3 length equals 14 residues. CDR1 is SGHRS, CDR2 YFSETQ, per germline. The CDR3 region has the DNA TGCGCCAGCAGCTTTGGACAGGGCTACAATGAGCAGTTCTTC. Protein sequence: CASSFGQGYNEQFF.

The V gene is TRBV4-1, the J gene TRBJ2-5, with TRBD1 identical over 7 bases. This CDR3 has 15 amino acids. J lost 5 bases, V lost 0 bases, and 6 bases had no gene match. Germline CDR1 reads MGHRA; CDR2 reads YSYEKL. The CDR3 region has the DNA TGCGCCAGCAGCCAAGATCCGGGACAGTTGGAGACCCAGTACTTC. It encodes CASSQDPGQLETQYF.

This rearrangement joins TRBV19 to TRBJ2-7; D might be TRBD1 (5 bases). Germline CDR1 and CDR2: LNHDA and SQIVND (reference sequence). The CDR3 totals 12 residues. The V and J ends lost 4 bases and 5 bases respectively, with 9 bases between them. The DNA for the CDR3 is TGTGCCAGTAGTACCCGACAGAACGAGCAGTACTTC. Its translation: CASSTRQNEQYF.

This clone appeared a few times. The V call is TRBV29-1, the J call TRBJ2-7; TRBD2 aligns across 13 bases. Germline lookup yields CDR1 SQVTM and CDR2 ANQGSEA. The junction had 13 bases not matched to a gene; V was cut back by 5 bases and J by 3 bases. The CDR3 consists of 17 residues. The CDR3 DNA sequence: TGCAGCGTTCGGCCCGATCGGACTAGCGGGAGCCTCTACGAGCAGTACTTC. The encoded protein is CSVRPDRTSGSLYEQYF.

The table lists this clone with a few counts. At one boundary the junction diverges from the germline segment, which might be a read error. This chain connects TRBV29-1 to TRBJ1-3, with a weak D call TRBD1 (5 bases). The CDR3 length is 13 residues. Germline V gives CDR1 SQVTM, CDR2 ANQGSEA. For the CDR3, the DNA is TGCAGCGCTGAACCCGACAGAGAAAACACCATATATTTT. Residues: CSAEPDRENTIYF.

In this sample, this clone turned up once. This chain connects TRBV28 to TRBJ2-5; no definite D call. CDR3 size: 15 residues. V was trimmed by 4 bases and J by 4 bases, leaving 16 bases between them. CDR1 is MDHEN, CDR2 SYDVKM, per germline. The CDR3 sequence: CASSSGLAGTETQYF. The CDR3 coding sequence is TGTGCCAGCAGTTCCGGCCTGGCAGGAACAGAGACCCAGTACTTC.

Only a few counts were recorded for this clone. The chain combines TRBV21-1 with TRBJ2-1; TRBD2 is taken as the D call from the table, unchecked against the DNA. TRBV21-1 is given as a pseudogene. This CDR3 spans 15 amino acids. The CDR3 coding sequence is TGTGCCAGCAGAAACGGACTAGCGGGAGCCAATGAGCAGTTCTTC. It translates to CASRNGLAGANEQFF.

This chain joins TRBV4-1 and TRBJ2-3; TRBD2 aligns across 12 bases. The V gene end was trimmed by 0 bases and the J gene end by 3 bases; junction bases not matched to a gene: 10. The CDR3 loop spans 19 amino acids. Germline V CDR1 and CDR2: MGHRA, YSYEKL. The CDR3 protein is CASSQDGLAGGQGTDTQYF. CDR3 sequence (DNA): TGCGCCAGCAGCCAAGATGGGCTAGCGGGAGGGCAAGGAACAGATACGCAGTATTTT.

This chain connects TRBV4-2 to TRBJ1-1, with D possibly TRBD1 on 6 matching bases. Trimming cost V 3 bases and J 3 bases, with 8 bases left between them. Germline V lookup: CDR1 LGHNA, CDR2 YNFKEQ. This CDR3 spans 13 amino acids. As DNA, the CDR3 is TGTGCCAGCAGCCAGGGGGCGGACACTGAAGCTTTCTTT. As protein: CASSQGADTEAFF.

The chain combines TRBV7-9 with TRBJ2-7; 7 bases map to TRBD1. J lost 4 bases, V lost 3 bases, and 6 bases had no gene match. The CDR3 is made up of 14 amino acids. From germline, CDR1 is SEHNR and CDR2 FQNEAQ (reference sequence). The CDR3 sequence is CASSFDRDGYEQYF. As DNA, the CDR3 is TGTGCCAGCAGCTTCGACAGGGACGGGTACGAGCAGTACTTC.

V usage is TRBV3-1 (or the pseudogene TRBV3-2) and J usage is TRBJ1-1; D is ambiguous. Between the trimmed V and J ends, which lost 1 base and 3 bases, there was a span of 3 bases. This CDR3 region has 12 residues. Germline-derived CDR1 and CDR2 are LGHDT and YNNKEL (reference sequence). Here the CDR3 DNA reads TGTGCCAGCAGCCAAGCTGACACTGAAGCTTTCTTT. Amino acids: CASSQADTEAFF.

This clone was seen only once. This chain links TRBV6-5 with TRBJ2-1; 7 bases align to TRBD1. Trimming cost V 0 bases and J 6 bases; bases outside gene matches: 8. Germline V gives CDR1 MNHEY, CDR2 SVGAGI. CDR3 length: 16 residues. CDR3: CASSYSTGAPFNEQFF. The CDR3 nucleotides are TGTGCCAGCAGTTACTCTACAGGGGCTCCCTTCAATGAGCAGTTCTTC.

This clone has a single count. The chain is built from TRBV5-5 and TRBJ2-2, with 13 bases fitting TRBD2. CDR1 SGHKS and CDR2 YYEKEE come from the germline V gene (reference sequence). V dropped 4 bases and J dropped 1; count of bases not matched to a gene: 7. The CDR3 contains 18 residues. Here the CDR3 DNA reads TGTGCCAGCAGCCCTGGGACTAGCGGGAAGGGGAACACCGGGGAGCTGTTTTTT. Translating gives CASSPGTSGKGNTGELFF.

The gene calls are TRBV3-1 (or the pseudogene TRBV3-2) and TRBJ1-2, with D possibly matching TRBD1 (5 bases). The CDR3 extends over 12 amino acids. CDR1 is LGHDT and CDR2 is YNNKEL in the germline V gene (reference sequence). V was cut by 0 bases and J by 8 bases, with 7 bases left in between. CDR3 sequence: CASSQDQGGYTF. Written as DNA, the CDR3 is TGTGCCAGCAGCCAAGATCAGGGAGGCTACACCTTC.

The chain uses TRBV7-9 and TRBJ1-1; 7 bases are shared with TRBD1. There are 12 residues in the CDR3. Looked up from germline, CDR1 is SEHNR and CDR2 is FQNEAQ (reference sequence). J lost 7 bases, V lost 4 bases, and 3 bases had no gene match. The CDR3 nucleotides are TGTGCCAGCAGCTACGGGACAGATGAAGCTTTCTTT. The encoded protein is CASSYGTDEAFF.

The gene calls are TRBV12-3 or TRBV12-4 and TRBJ1-1; D unresolved. V dropped 8 bases and J dropped 0 bases, with 10 bases sitting between them. The CDR3 is 13 residues long. CDR3 residues: CASSAGVNTEAFF. The CDR3 nucleotides read TGTGCCAGCTCGGCCGGGGTGAACACTGAAGCTTTCTTT.

The chain links TRBV10-3 to TRBJ1-5, with TRBD1 matching over 11 bases. V lost 11 bases, J lost 6 bases, and 12 bases stayed unmatched. The CDR3 runs to 15 residues. The V gene's germline CDR1 is ENHRY and CDR2 SYGVKD. The CDR3 sequence is CAASNGQGAIQPQHF. CDR3 bases: TGTGCCGCGTCAAACGGACAGGGGGCGATTCAGCCCCAGCATTTT.

CDR3 nucleotides: TGTGCCAGCAGTGATCGGCCAGGGGTTTACTACGAGCAGTACTTC. This translates into CASSDRPGVYYEQYF. The chain has TRBV6-1 and TRBJ2-7; TRBD1 might be the D (6 bases). The germline V and J ends were trimmed by 3 bases and 3 bases, with 15 bases remaining between them. CDR3 size: 15 residues. Germline V gene data show CDR1 as MNHNS and CDR2 as SASEGT.

V usage is TRBV28 and J usage is TRBJ2-1; 8 nucleotides align to TRBD2. Germline trimming cut 6 bases from V and 12 bases from J; bases unmatched to any gene: 1. The CDR3 loop spans 10 amino acids. CDR1 MDHEN and CDR2 SYDVKM come from the germline V gene. CDR3 amino acids: CASSGRAQFF. For the CDR3, the DNA is TGTGCCAGCAGCGGGAGGGCGCAGTTCTTC.

J is TRBJ2-7 and V is TRBV6-2 or TRBV6-3, with D maybe TRBD2 (5 bases). Germline lookup yields CDR1 MNHEY and CDR2 SVGEGT. This CDR3 has 14 amino acids. Deletions cut 6 bases from V and 3 bases from J, with 15 bases between. The CDR3 spells CASSSLLARYEQYF. The CDR3 bases are TGTGCCAGCAGCTCACTTCTAGCCCGCTACGAGCAGTACTTC.

This chain uses TRBV2 with TRBJ2-2; TRBD2 aligns across 11 bases. CDR1 is SNHLY and CDR2 is FYNNEI in the germline V gene. The CDR3 extends over 15 amino acids. The V and J ends lost 5 bases and 4 bases, in that order; junction bases with no gene match: 3. The CDR3 region has the DNA TGTGCCAGCAGTATAGCGGGAGGGTTCACCGGGGAGCTGTTTTTT. It codes for CASSIAGGFTGELFF.

The chain joins TRBV6-1 to TRBJ2-7; D is perhaps TRBD2 (6 bases). The germline CDR1 and CDR2 sequences are MNHNS and SASEGT. The V gene lost 2 bases and the J gene lost 0 bases, with 17 bases spanning the gap. The CDR3 sequence is 17 residues long. The CDR3 spells CASSEFDTGTSSYEQYF. The CDR3 nucleotides are TGTGCCAGCAGTGAATTCGATACCGGGACTTCCTCCTACGAGCAGTACTTC.

The chain joins TRBV2 to TRBJ2-1, with no clear D. The germline gives CDR1 SNHLY, CDR2 FYNNEI. Deletions cut 11 bases from V and 7 bases from J, with 12 bases between. CDR3 length: 11 amino acids. CDR3 sequence: CAFTYENEQFF. For the CDR3, the DNA is TGTGCCTTCACGTACGAGAATGAGCAGTTCTTC.

CDR3 residues: CASSDGGQISNQPQHF. The CDR3 DNA is TGTGCCAGCAGTGACGGCGGACAGATTAGCAATCAGCCCCAGCATTTT. The rearrangement uses TRBV2 and TRBJ1-5, with D possibly being TRBD1 (6 bases). The CDR3 contains 16 residues. CDR1 and CDR2 (germline): SNHLY, FYNNEI. V lost 3 bases, J lost 0 bases, and 12 bases lay in between.